Following are 32 T cell receptor beta chains from one sample sequenced in a study of cytomegalovirus exposure and HLA in healthy donors (dated by TCRdb to about 2017). Library preparation used the immunoSEQ multiplex PCR assay. TCRdb provides this immuneACCESS table in a form limited to in-frame rearrangements. Some clones are lacking; in checked studies, under half of them reflect an unresolved V gene, and why the rest are absent is not known. This sample lists hundreds of thousands of clones; approximately 82% were detected once. In total, the top ten clones hold 5.5% to 6.5% of the sample. The material sequenced was PBMCs. These receptor sequences come from a woman younger than 35 in good health and CMV-seronegative.

The V and J genes are TRBV7-3 and TRBJ2-7, with D perhaps TRBD2 (6 bases). The germline gives CDR1 SGHTA, CDR2 FQGTGA. This CDR3 has 14 residues. V lost 6 bases and J lost 1, with 13 bases in between. The CDR3 loop is CASSPSSGSYEQYF. CDR3 nucleotide sequence: TGTGCCAGCAGTCCGAGTAGCGGTTCCTACGAGCAGTACTTC.

This chain joins TRBV5-4 and TRBJ1-2, with no clear D. Germline loops: CDR1 SGHNT, CDR2 YYREEE (reference sequence). The V and J ends lost 4 bases and 5 bases respectively, with 9 bases between them. This CDR3 spans 12 amino acids. The CDR3 DNA reads as TGTGCCAGCAGCGAGGACTTATATGGCTACACCTTC. The encoded protein is CASSEDLYGYTF.

The CDR3 sequence: CATLLAGTSRVDEQFF. CDR3 bases: TGTGCCACCCTCCTTGCCGGGACTAGTAGAGTCGATGAGCAGTTCTTC. V gene TRBV28 combines with J gene TRBJ2-1; 8 bases align to TRBD2. Trimming cost V 10 bases and J 8 bases; bases outside gene matches: 19. CDR1 is MDHEN and CDR2 is SYDVKM in the germline V gene. The length of the CDR3 is 16 residues.

This chain uses TRBV7-2 with TRBJ2-7; 10 bases match TRBD1. The CDR3 length is 17 residues. Germline values: CDR1 SGHTA, CDR2 FQGNSA. V gave up 5 bases and J gave up 1 base; unmatched junction bases: 11. The CDR3 DNA is TGTGCCAGCAGCCGAATAAGGGGGACAGGGGCGTCCTACGAGCAGTACTTC. This gives the protein CASSRIRGTGASYEQYF.

This clone was observed a few times. The CDR3 DNA reads TGTGCCAGCAGCTTAGGAGGAGACTATGGCTACACCTTC. Translated, it gives CASSLGGDYGYTF. This rearrangement joins TRBV7-9 to TRBJ1-2; D unresolved. The CDR3 runs to 13 residues. Germline lookup yields CDR1 SEHNR and CDR2 FQNEAQ (reference sequence). Between the trimmed V and J ends, which lost 1 base and 3 bases, there was a span of 6 bases. Full variable domain (remainder filled in from reference TRBV7-9 and TRBJ1-2): DTGVSQNPRHKITKRGQNVTFRCDPISEHNRLYWYRQTLGQGPEFLTYFQNEAQLEKSRLLSDRFSAERPKGSFSTLEIQRTEQGDSAMYLCASSLGGDYGYTFGSGTRLTVV.

The chain uses TRBV28 and TRBJ1-4; possibly TRBD1 for D (5 bases). The V and J ends lost 5 bases and 5 bases respectively, with 12 bases between them. The CDR3 runs 14 residues. Germline V gives CDR1 MDHEN, CDR2 SYDVKM. CDR3 DNA sequence: TGTGCCAGCAGTCAACACGGGGGGAATGAAAAACTGTTTTTT. Encoded protein: CASSQHGGNEKLFF.

The V gene is TRBV5-1, the J gene TRBJ2-7, with D perhaps TRBD1 (6 bases). Germline-derived CDR1 and CDR2 are SGHRS and YFSETQ. The CDR3 length is 15 residues. The V end lost 1 base, the J end lost 0 bases, and 11 bases lay between the germline ends. The CDR3 DNA follows: TGCGCCAGCAGCTTGCGGCAGGGGAACTCCTACGAGCAGTACTTC. Its protein product is CASSLRQGNSYEQYF.

J is TRBJ2-1 and V is TRBV6-6; 7 bases line up with TRBD2. This CDR3 region has 14 residues. J gave up 7 bases and V 3 bases, and 6 bases lay outside the gene matches. Germline V gene lookup returns CDR1 MNHNY and CDR2 SVGAGI (reference sequence). CDR3 amino acids: CASSYPGGTNEQFF. In nucleotides, the CDR3 is TGTGCCAGCAGTTATCCCGGGGGGACTAATGAGCAGTTCTTC.

The chain has TRBV5-1 and TRBJ2-7; 9 positions match TRBD1. V gave up 3 bases and J gave up 6 bases; unmatched junction bases: 13. The CDR3 loop spans 16 amino acids. The germline CDR1 and CDR2 sequences are SGHRS and YFSETQ. The CDR3 region is CASSSTSRTGAGEQYF. For the CDR3, the DNA is TGCGCCAGCAGCTCGACGTCCCGGACAGGGGCGGGCGAGCAGTACTTC.

This clone has just a few counts. The chain has TRBV11-2 and TRBJ2-7; the D is unclear. Trimming took off 1 base at V and 3 bases at J, with 16 bases between the two ends. CDR1 is SGHAT and CDR2 is FQNNGV in the germline V gene. The CDR3 contains 16 residues. In nucleotides, the CDR3 is TGTGCCAGCAGCTTAGCCCAGGTGGCGTTCTACTACGAGCAGTACTTC. Amino acid sequence: CASSLAQVAFYYEQYF.

This chain connects TRBV7-8 to TRBJ2-2; D is uncertain. V was shortened by 1 base and J by 5 bases, with 8 bases between the two germline ends. This CDR3 spans 14 amino acids. From germline, CDR1 is SGHVS and CDR2 FQNEAQ. CDR3 amino acids: CASSLDSRTGELFF. DNA for the CDR3: TGTGCCAGCAGCTTAGACAGCCGGACCGGGGAGCTGTTTTTT.

This chain connects TRBV5-5 to TRBJ2-7; D not certain. The CDR3 has 13 amino acids. Germline V lookup: CDR1 SGHKS, CDR2 YYEKEE (reference sequence). The V end lost 2 bases, the J end lost 5 bases, and 11 bases lay between the germline ends. Here the CDR3 reads CASSFGPFDEQYF. CDR3 in DNA: TGTGCCAGCAGCTTCGGTCCCTTTGACGAGCAGTACTTC.

This sequence joins TRBV14 and TRBJ2-7, with 9 nucleotides matching TRBD1. The CDR3 runs to 14 residues. J was trimmed by 3 bases and V by 6 bases; bases with no gene match: 6. Looked up from germline, CDR1 is SGHDN and CDR2 is FVKESK. The CDR3 DNA reads as TGTGCCAGCAGAGACCCGGGACAGGGCTACGAGCAGTACTTC. Amino acid sequence: CASRDPGQGYEQYF.

V gene TRBV15 combines with J gene TRBJ2-1; 7 bases line up with TRBD1. The CDR3 has 16 amino acids. Germline loops: CDR1 LNHNV, CDR2 YYDKDF (reference sequence). V lost 1 base and J lost 3; bases outside the gene matches: 6. The CDR3: CATSRGRQGYYNEQFF. The CDR3 coding sequence is TGTGCCACCAGCAGAGGAAGACAGGGCTACTACAATGAGCAGTTCTTC.

The chain joins TRBV27 to TRBJ2-2; 7 bases match TRBD2. Trimming removed 3 bases from V and 2 bases from J; junction bases left unmatched: 6. CDR1 MNHEY and CDR2 SMNVEV come from the germline V gene (reference sequence). This CDR3 comprises 16 residues. This chain's CDR3 is CASSFGGSTNTGELFF. CDR3 bases: TGTGCCAGCAGTTTCGGCGGGAGCACCAACACCGGGGAGCTGTTTTTT.

This chain uses TRBV27 with TRBJ1-1, with D tentatively TRBD1 (5 bases). The germline CDR1 and CDR2 sequences are MNHEY and SMNVEV (reference sequence). CDR3 length: 13 residues. V was pared by 5 bases and J by 3 bases, with 10 bases between. In nucleotides, the CDR3 is TGTGCCAGCAGTACGGGGACTGACACTGAAGCTTTCTTT. Protein: CASSTGTDTEAFF.

The chain joins TRBV30 to TRBJ1-3; a possible D gene is TRBD1 (5 bases). V was clipped by 5 bases and J by 7 bases, with 12 bases between them. This CDR3 spans 12 amino acids. CDR1 is GTSNPN and CDR2 is SVGIG in the germline V gene (reference sequence). CDR3 sequence: CAWDSTGNTIYF. CDR3 nucleotide sequence: TGTGCCTGGGACAGCACGGGGAACACCATATATTTT.

The chain carries TRBV6-5 and TRBJ2-1, with a weak D call TRBD2 (6 bases). Trimming shortened V by 0 bases and J by 6 bases, and 9 bases separated the two germline ends. The length of the CDR3 is 14 residues. CDR1 is MNHEY, CDR2 SVGAGI, per germline. The CDR3 spells CASSYSRRGNEQFF. CDR3 coding DNA: TGTGCCAGCAGTTACTCGAGGAGGGGCAATGAGCAGTTCTTC.

The rearrangement joins TRBV5-4 to TRBJ1-1, with TRBD1 identical over 11 bases. The CDR3 extends over 16 amino acids. V dropped 4 bases and J dropped 2; count of bases not matched to a gene: 7. Germline assignment: CDR1 SGHNT and CDR2 YYREEE (reference sequence). This CDR3 is CASSRGGQGDNTEAFF. CDR3 DNA: TGTGCCAGCAGCCGAGGGGGACAGGGGGACAACACTGAAGCTTTCTTT.

CDR3 region: CASSFILSGGIAYNEQFF. The CDR3 DNA sequence: TGTGCCAGCAGTTTCATCCTTAGCGGGGGGATCGCCTACAATGAGCAGTTCTTC. The chain combines TRBV27 with TRBJ2-1; TRBD2 agrees at 10 bases. Germline CDR1 is MNHEY and CDR2 is SMNVEV (reference sequence). The CDR3 runs to 18 residues. V gave up 3 bases and J gave up 2 bases; unmatched junction bases: 10.

This clone was seen once. The V and J genes are TRBV5-1 and TRBJ2-1; TRBD2 agrees at 12 bases. Trimming at V came to 1 base and at J to 6 bases, leaving 5 bases not matched to a gene. CDR1 is SGHRS and CDR2 is YFSETQ in the germline V gene. This CDR3 has 16 amino acids. The CDR3 here is CASSLPLAGGPNEQFF. DNA of the CDR3: TGCGCCAGCAGCTTGCCCCTAGCGGGAGGGCCCAATGAGCAGTTCTTC.

V is TRBV4-2 and J is TRBJ2-3; 9 bases are a match to TRBD2. The CDR3 consists of 18 residues. Germline assignment: CDR1 LGHNA and CDR2 YNFKEQ. The J segment lost 4 bases and the V segment lost 0 bases, leaving 11 bases of the junction unmatched. The CDR3: CASSQEGQRGARSDTQYF. The CDR3 coding sequence is TGTGCCAGCAGCCAAGAGGGCCAGCGGGGGGCCCGATCAGATACGCAGTATTTT.

The V gene is TRBV6-5, the J gene TRBJ1-2; D may be TRBD1 (5 bases). Trimming stripped 0 bases from V and 7 bases from J, with 9 bases between. The CDR3 runs 13 residues. Germline CDR1 is MNHEY and CDR2 is SVGAGI. The CDR3 nucleotides read TGTGCCAGCAGTTACTCGAGAGGGGTTGGCTACACCTTC. It yields the protein CASSYSRGVGYTF.

V and J are TRBV27 and TRBJ2-7; 8 positions match TRBD1. Germline V CDR1 and CDR2: MNHEY, SMNVEV (reference sequence). Trimming removed 2 bases from V and 3 bases from J; junction bases left unmatched: 3. The CDR3 runs to 14 residues. The CDR3 spells CASSLQGAGYEQYF. CDR3 coding DNA: TGTGCCAGCAGTTTACAGGGGGCAGGCTACGAGCAGTACTTC.

The sample holds a few counts of this clone. For the CDR3, the DNA is TGTGCCAGCAGTAGGACAGGGGTGTTCACTGAAGCTTTCTTT. Residues: CASSRTGVFTEAFF. The V and J genes are TRBV6-5 and TRBJ1-1; 9 bases line up with TRBD1. The ends lost 5 bases at V and 4 bases at J; junction bases unmatched: 5. The germline V gene has CDR1 MNHEY and CDR2 SVGAGI. This CDR3 region has 14 residues.

The chain couples TRBV2 to TRBJ2-1, with D perhaps matching TRBD1 (5 bases). V was cut by 8 bases and J by 4 bases, with 15 bases left in between. Germline loops: CDR1 SNHLY, CDR2 FYNNEI. The CDR3 sequence is 14 residues long. The CDR3 sequence is CASRRTFLYNEQFF. Written as DNA, the CDR3 is TGTGCCAGCCGACGGACATTCCTGTACAATGAGCAGTTCTTC.

The V call is TRBV6-4, the J call TRBJ1-1; the D gene is possibly TRBD1 (6 bases). V lost 7 bases and J 7 bases, leaving 19 bases between the germline ends. In germline, CDR1 is MRHNA, CDR2 SNTAGT. The CDR3 is made up of 14 amino acids. The CDR3 bases are TGTGCCAGCAAACCGGAGCCGGACAGCCGTGAAGCTTTCTTT. It is translated as CASKPEPDSREAFF.

The J gene is TRBJ1-1, the V gene TRBV5-1, with D hard to call. Germline loops: CDR1 SGHRS, CDR2 YFSETQ. Trimming stripped 3 bases from V and 6 bases from J, with 18 bases between. This CDR3 spans 15 amino acids. The CDR3 sequence: CASSSGYTGGAEAFF. As DNA, the CDR3 is TGCGCCAGCAGCTCTGGTTACACGGGTGGGGCTGAAGCTTTCTTT.

This rearrangement joins TRBV28 to TRBJ2-3; TRBD1 is a possible D gene (6 bases). V was trimmed by 6 bases and J by 6 bases, leaving 19 bases between them. Germline-derived CDR1 and CDR2 are MDHEN and SYDVKM. The CDR3 totals 15 residues. The CDR3 protein is CASSLKGDAGDTQYF. CDR3 nucleotide sequence: TGTGCCAGCAGCCTGAAGGGGGATGCCGGCGATACGCAGTATTTT.

This chain uses TRBV4-1 with TRBJ2-1, with 7 bases lining up with TRBD2. V trimming: 5 bases; J trimming: 0 bases; junction bases outside the gene matches: 4. CDR3 length: 15 amino acids. Germline-derived CDR1 and CDR2 are MGHRA and YSYEKL. Here the CDR3 reads CASSDGGSSYNEQFF. CDR3 sequence (DNA): TGCGCCAGCAGCGACGGGGGGAGCTCCTACAATGAGCAGTTCTTC.

The chain employs TRBV2 and TRBJ1-1; D call uncertain. Per germline, CDR1 SNHLY and CDR2 FYNNEI. CDR3 length: 13 residues. V was cut by 7 bases and J by 3 bases, with 12 bases left in between. CDR3 DNA sequence: TGTGCCAGCACTCTCGAGCGGGACACTGAAGCTTTCTTT. Its protein product is CASTLERDTEAFF.

This clone occurred once. V gene TRBV2 combines with J gene TRBJ1-5; no clear D. V was shortened by 0 bases and J by 5 bases, with 5 bases between the two germline ends. Germline CDR1 SNHLY, CDR2 FYNNEI. This CDR3 has 13 residues. The CDR3, as DNA: TGTGCCAGCAGTGAAGCGCAAGATCAGCCCCAGCATTTT. Protein: CASSEAQDQPQHF. Full variable domain (rest looked up from reference TRBV2 and TRBJ1-5): EPEVTQTPSHQVTQMGQEVILRCVPISNHLYFYWYRQILGQKVEFLVSFYNNEISEKSEIFDDQFSVERPDGSNFTLKIRSTKLEDSAMYFCASSEAQDQPQHFGDGTRLSIL.